The 16 T cell receptor beta chains given below trace back to one sample, sequenced in a study of vaccination and CD4 T cells after COVID-19. Stated treatment: approximately 11-day PBMC culture with coronavirus spike peptide pools or control peptides (ViraFEST assay). These receptors have no known antigen. Sequencing of cultured CD4+ T cell DNA used the Oncomine TCR Beta short-read assay. TCRdb used MiXCR to reprocess the PCR reads, holding one entry per CDR3 protein. Of around 11,000 distinct CDR3 sequences in the sample, more than 20% were seen once. This sample comprised CD4+ T cells from blood, cultured in vitro, obtained before SARS-CoV-2 vaccination. Receptors were obtained from a human donor who received a COVID-19 vaccine.

The rearrangement uses TRBV20-1 and TRBJ2-3, with D tentatively TRBD2 (5 bases). The V end lost 0 bases, the J end lost 4 bases, and 8 bases lay between the germline ends. The CDR3 loop spans 13 amino acids. The germline V gene has CDR1 DFQATT and CDR2 SNEGSKA (reference sequence). In DNA form, the CDR3 reads TGCAGTGCTAGAGATCCGCGGGCAGATACGCAGTATTTT. Translation: CSARDPRADTQYF.

The V and J genes are TRBV19 and TRBJ2-2, with 12 bases matching TRBD2. The CDR3 totals 14 residues. Per the germline V gene, CDR1 is LNHDA and CDR2 is SQIVND (reference sequence). The V gene end was trimmed by 9 bases and the J gene end by 3 bases; junction bases not matched to a gene: 2. The CDR3: CASRLAGDTGELFF. The CDR3 DNA follows: TGTGCCAGCCGACTAGCGGGGGACACCGGGGAGCTGTTTTTT.

In its sample, this clonotype was seen once. V is TRBV5-1 and J is TRBJ1-5, with TRBD1 as a possible D gene (5 bases). Germline CDR1 reads SGHRS; CDR2 reads YFSETQ. Trimming removed 0 bases from V and 3 bases from J, with 10 bases in between. The CDR3 contains 15 residues. The CDR3 reads CASSLGAGSNQPQHF. As DNA, the CDR3 is TGCGCCAGCAGCTTGGGGGCAGGGTCCAATCAGCCCCAGCATTTT.

By frequency in the sample, this clonotype is medium-sized. The gene calls are TRBV20-1 and TRBJ1-1, with a tentative D call TRBD1 (5 bases). Germline V gives CDR1 DFQATT, CDR2 SNEGSKA (reference sequence). This CDR3 is 14 amino acids long. Trimming removed 2 bases at V and 1 base at J, with 11 bases between. The CDR3 nucleotides read TGCAGTGCTAGAAACAATCAGGGGAACACTGAAGCTTTCTTT. Its translation is CSARNNQGNTEAFF.

The chain links TRBV10-1 to TRBJ2-5; no clear D gene. Per germline, CDR1 WNHNN and CDR2 SYGVQD (reference sequence). The germline V and J ends were trimmed by 5 bases and 5 bases, with 15 bases remaining between them. This CDR3 comprises 14 residues. CDR3 protein: CASSSRFGRETQYF. The CDR3 DNA reads as TGCGCCAGCAGTTCCAGGTTCGGGCGGGAGACCCAGTACTTC.

This clonotype was seen more than once but under ten times. One end of the junction varies from germline; a read error may be responsible. This chain uses TRBV12-3 or TRBV12-4 with TRBJ1-1; tentative D call: TRBD1 (5 bases). CDR3 length: 14 residues. The CDR3 nucleotides are TGTGCCAGCAGCCCCTTTTGGGGGAACACCGAAGCTTTCTTT. This encodes CASSPFWGNTEAFF.

The rearrangement links TRBV12-3 or TRBV12-4 to TRBJ1-1, with TRBD1 identical over 7 bases. There are 13 residues in the CDR3. J was trimmed by 1 base and V by 6 bases; bases with no gene match: 2. The CDR3 sequence: CASSWDRNTEAFF. The CDR3 DNA follows: TGTGCCAGCAGCTGGGACAGGAACACTGAAGCTTTCTTT.

This chain joins TRBV30 and TRBJ1-1; D remains unclear. V lost 5 bases, J lost 0 bases, and 4 bases lay in between. This CDR3 has 11 amino acids. The V gene's germline CDR1 is GTSNPN and CDR2 SVGIG (reference sequence). The CDR3 sequence is CAWCLNTEAFF. For the CDR3, the DNA is TGTGCCTGGTGTTTGAACACTGAAGCTTTCTTT.

The chain combines TRBV20-1 with TRBJ1-2, with 8 bases fitting TRBD1. This CDR3 spans 13 amino acids. Germline CDR1 and CDR2: DFQATT and SNEGSKA (reference sequence). The junction had 4 bases not matched to a gene; V was cut back by 3 bases and J by 4 bases. The CDR3 bases are TGCAGTGCTAGGGGGCAGGGGGCCTATGGCTACACCTTC. Translating it yields CSARGQGAYGYTF.

The chain is built from TRBV21-1 and TRBJ1-1. TRBV21-1 is a pseudogene locus. The length of the CDR3 is 11 residues. CDR3 DNA sequence: TGTGCCAGCAGTAGAACAGAGGAAGCTTTCTTT. Its protein product is CASSRTEEAFF.

This clonotype was recorded a few times. The CDR3 coding sequence is TGTGCCAGCAGTCAGGGACAAGTGAACACTGAAGCTTTCTTT. It translates to CASSQGQVNTEAFF. This chain joins TRBV12-3 or TRBV12-4 and TRBJ1-1; D might be TRBD1 (6 bases). Deletions cut 5 bases from V and 0 bases from J, with 10 bases between. This CDR3 is 14 amino acids long.

The chain couples TRBV20-1 to TRBJ2-1, with 7 positions matching TRBD2. CDR1 is DFQATT and CDR2 is SNEGSKA in the germline V gene (reference sequence). The CDR3 covers 15 residues. With 5 bases clipped from V and 1 base from J, the junction kept 8 bases outside the gene matches. Written as DNA, the CDR3 is TGCAGTGCTCCGAACCTAGCGGCTTCCTACAATGAGCAGTTCTTC. This sequence encodes CSAPNLAASYNEQFF.

The gene calls are TRBV19 and TRBJ2-2; no definite D call. CDR1 is LNHDA, CDR2 SQIVND, per germline (reference sequence). Trimming cost V 5 bases and J 4 bases, with 2 bases left between them. There are 11 residues in the CDR3. The DNA for the CDR3 is TGTGCCAGTAGTGTCACCGGGGAGCTGTTTTTT. It specifies CASSVTGELFF.

This clonotype has just a few counts. J is TRBJ2-1 and V is TRBV24-1; no clear D. Germline assignment: CDR1 KGHDR and CDR2 SFDVKD. This CDR3 contains 11 residues. V lost 1 base, J lost 6 bases, and 0 bases lay in between. In nucleotides, the CDR3 is TGTGCCACCAGTGATTTCAATGAGCAGTTCTTC. It encodes CATSDFNEQFF.

This chain links TRBV24-1 with TRBJ2-7; the D is unclear. Trimming left V 3 bases short and J 5 bases short, with 10 bases between. The germline CDR1 and CDR2 sequences are KGHDR and SFDVKD. This CDR3 has 13 amino acids. The CDR3 bases are TGTGCCACCAGTGATCTCCTTGGCCACGAGCAGTACTTC. It encodes CATSDLLGHEQYF.

This clonotype came up a few times. This chain uses TRBV7-9 with TRBJ2-3; 7 nucleotides align to TRBD1. The junction had 6 bases not matched to a gene; V was cut back by 1 base and J by 2 bases. Germline lookup yields CDR1 SEHNR and CDR2 FQNEAQ (reference sequence). The CDR3 consists of 16 residues. The CDR3: CASSLGVGGFTDTQYF. In nucleotides, the CDR3 is TGTGCCAGCAGCTTAGGAGTAGGGGGCTTCACAGATACGCAGTATTTT.